The 24 T cell receptor beta chains presented below share a single source sample, sequenced in a study of T cells after yellow fever vaccination. TCRdb redid the calling of the 5' RACE reads with MiXCR, one entry per CDR3 protein. The table lists some 560,000 distinct CDR3 sequences, 19% of them singletons. Material: PBMCs, obtained 15 days after the yellow fever booster vaccination. These TCRs come from a young man who received the YFV17D yellow fever vaccine.

This rearrangement joins TRBV5-1 to TRBJ1-6; D gene ambiguous. Trimming left V 3 bases short and J 7 bases short, with 14 bases between. This CDR3 has 15 residues. The V gene's germline CDR1 is SGHRS and CDR2 YFSETQ. The CDR3 reads CASSYTDAVNSPLHF. In DNA form, the CDR3 reads TGCGCCAGCAGCTACACAGATGCGGTAAATTCACCCCTCCACTTT.

This clonotype has a handful of counts. The chain has TRBV6-2 or TRBV6-3 and TRBJ2-5; TRBD2 aligns across 11 bases. Germline V gives CDR1 MNHEY, CDR2 SVGEGT. V lost 0 bases, J lost 2 bases, and 17 bases stayed unmatched. The CDR3 runs to 21 residues. DNA of the CDR3: TGTGCCAGCAGTTACTCTTCTGGTCTAGCGGGAGGCCCTGCCCAGCAAGAGACCCAGTACTTC. Protein: CASSYSSGLAGGPAQQETQYF.

This clonotype was detected only a few times. This chain connects TRBV9 to TRBJ2-1; TRBD2 is a possible D gene (6 bases). Germline lookup yields CDR1 SGDLS and CDR2 YYNGEE. Trimming left V 0 bases short and J 12 bases short, with 19 bases between. The CDR3 runs to 15 residues. The CDR3 is CASSVASGEKERQFF. The CDR3, as DNA: TGTGCCAGCAGCGTAGCGTCGGGAGAGAAAGAGAGGCAGTTCTTC. Full variable domain (outside the CDR3, taken from reference TRBV9 and TRBJ2-1): DSGVTQTPKHLITATGQRVTLRCSPRSGDLSVYWYQQSLDQGLQFLIQYYNGEERAKGNILERFSAQQFPDLHSELNLSSLELGDSALYFCASSVASGEKERQFFGPGTRLTVL.

In this sample, this clonotype turned up a few times. The CDR3 sequence: CSARDRNRGTEAFF. Written as DNA, the CDR3 is TGCAGTGCTAGAGATCGGAACAGGGGGACTGAAGCTTTCTTT. This sequence joins TRBV20-1 and TRBJ1-1; TRBD1 agrees at 8 bases. The CDR3 has 14 amino acids. From germline, CDR1 is DFQATT and CDR2 SNEGSKA (reference sequence). V was clipped by 0 bases and J by 5 bases; unmatched bases: 5.

The chain has TRBV21-1 and TRBJ2-5. TRBV21-1 is a pseudogene locus. The CDR3 runs 13 residues. The CDR3 loop reads CASSKVGSETQYF. CDR3 DNA sequence: TGTGCCAGCAGCAAAGTTGGCTCTGAGACCCAGTACTTC.

This chain joins TRBV29-1 and TRBJ2-1, with 13 bases identical to TRBD2. Germline V gene data show CDR1 as SQVTM and CDR2 as ANQGSEA. This CDR3 has 15 residues. V was clipped by 3 bases and J by 9 bases; unmatched bases: 8. In DNA, the CDR3 is TGCAGCGTTGATGAACTAGCGGGAGGGATCACTGAGCAGTTCTTC. It codes for CSVDELAGGITEQFF.

This clonotype was recorded a few times. V gene TRBV19 combines with J gene TRBJ2-6; TRBD1 agrees at 10 bases. The ends lost 6 bases at V and 0 bases at J; junction bases unmatched: 14. There are 20 residues in the CDR3. The germline CDR1 and CDR2 sequences are LNHDA and SQIVND (reference sequence). The CDR3 loop is CASRSLGQGGLSSGANVLTF. CDR3 bases: TGTGCCAGTAGATCCCTCGGACAGGGGGGCCTCTCCTCTGGGGCCAACGTCCTGACTTTC.

The V gene is TRBV30, the J gene TRBJ2-3; unclear D gene. The CDR3 is made up of 13 amino acids. CDR1 is GTSNPN and CDR2 is SVGIG in the germline V gene (reference sequence). V lost 2 bases and J lost 4, with 10 bases in between. This CDR3 reads CAWSSQVPDTQYF. CDR3 coding DNA: TGTGCCTGGAGTAGCCAGGTGCCAGATACGCAGTATTTT. Using reference TRBV30 and TRBJ2-3 for the parts outside the CDR3, the full variable domain is SQTIHQWPATLVQPVGSPLSLECTVEGTSNPNLYWYRQAAGRGLQLLFYSVGIGQISSEVPQNLSASRPQDRQFILSSKKLLLSDSGFYLCAWSSQVPDTQYFGPGTRLTVL.

This chain joins TRBV28 and TRBJ2-7; 7 bases line up with TRBD2. CDR1 and CDR2 (germline): MDHEN, SYDVKM. The CDR3 has 14 amino acids. The J segment lost 0 bases and the V segment lost 6 bases, leaving 5 bases of the junction unmatched. Written as DNA, the CDR3 is TGTGCCAGCAGCATTCCGGGAGGCTCCTACGAGCAGTACTTC. As protein: CASSIPGGSYEQYF. Drawing the rest from reference TRBV28 and TRBJ2-7, the complete variable domain is DVKVTQSSRYLVKRTGEKVFLECVQDMDHENMFWYRQDPGLGLRLIYFSYDVKMKEKGDIPEGYSVSREKKERFSLILESASTNQTSMYLCASSIPGGSYEQYFGPGTRLTVT.

In this sample, this clonotype turned up many times. This chain connects TRBV4-3 to TRBJ2-1; unclear D gene. Per germline, CDR1 LGHNA and CDR2 YSLEER. The CDR3 consists of 14 residues. Trimming took off 0 bases at V and 5 bases at J, with 8 bases between the two ends. CDR3 amino acids: CASSQDSRNNEQFF. The CDR3 DNA follows: TGCGCCAGCAGCCAAGATTCCAGAAACAATGAGCAGTTCTTC.

The DNA of the CDR3 is TGTGCCACCGCCTTAGCGGGATATCACGCCGGGGAGCTGTTTTTT. It codes for CATALAGYHAGELFF. The rearrangement links TRBV15 to TRBJ2-2; 8 bases are a match to TRBD2. With V trimmed by 8 bases and J by 6 bases, 11 bases remained unmatched. Germline V gene data show CDR1 as LNHNV and CDR2 as YYDKDF (reference sequence). CDR3 size: 15 residues.

Regarding this clonotype: An end of the junction differs from the germline gene, which may be a read error. The V and J genes are TRBV5-1 and TRBJ2-7; possibly TRBD1 or TRBD2 for D (5 bases each). This CDR3 region has 13 residues. Per germline, CDR1 SGHRS and CDR2 YFSETQ. The CDR3 is CASGTAGSHEQYF. The CDR3 DNA reads as TGCGCCAGCGGGACCGCGGGCTCCCACGAGCAGTACTTC.

This clonotype was seen a handful of times. J is TRBJ2-3 and V is TRBV20-1; no firm D call. The germline V gene encodes CDR1 DFQATT and CDR2 SNEGSKA (reference sequence). Trimming stripped 2 bases from V and 0 bases from J, with 18 bases between. This CDR3 has 17 residues. The CDR3 protein is CSARSSWAVTSTDTQYF. In DNA, the CDR3 is TGCAGTGCTAGAAGTTCCTGGGCGGTAACTAGCACAGATACGCAGTATTTT.

The rearrangement uses TRBV7-9 and TRBJ1-4; tentatively, D is TRBD1 (5 bases). In germline, CDR1 is SEHNR, CDR2 FQNEAQ (reference sequence). V lost 3 bases and J lost 6, with 17 bases in between. This CDR3 has 16 amino acids. The CDR3: CASSFGVGQGYEKLFF. The CDR3, as DNA: TGTGCCAGCAGCTTCGGGGTTGGGCAGGGCTATGAAAAACTGTTTTTT.

The V and J genes are TRBV20-1 and TRBJ1-4, with TRBD1 matching over 9 bases. The CDR3 is made up of 15 amino acids. The germline V gene encodes CDR1 DFQATT and CDR2 SNEGSKA (reference sequence). Trimming cost V 1 base and J 8 bases; bases outside gene matches: 8. The CDR3 loop is CSARVPGTGSEKLFF. The CDR3 DNA reads TGCAGTGCTAGAGTTCCCGGGACAGGGAGCGAAAAACTGTTTTTT.

In this sample, this clonotype turned up a few times. The chain carries TRBV20-1 and TRBJ2-7; D may be TRBD2 (5 bases). Per the germline V gene, CDR1 is DFQATT and CDR2 is SNEGSKA (reference sequence). The CDR3 contains 13 residues. V gave up 3 bases and J gave up 2 bases, with 11 bases separating them. The CDR3 spells CSASFDYAYEQYF. Here the CDR3 DNA reads TGCAGTGCTAGTTTCGACTACGCCTACGAGCAGTACTTC.

The chain uses TRBV5-1 and TRBJ1-2, with 12 positions matching TRBD1. The CDR3 has 14 amino acids. Trimming removed 0 bases from V and 8 bases from J; junction bases left unmatched: 2. Germline V gene sequence: CDR1 SGHRS, CDR2 YFSETQ. CDR3 DNA: TGCGCCAGCAGCTTGGAAGGGACAGGGGGCGGCTACACCTTC. This encodes CASSLEGTGGGYTF. Filled out from reference TRBV5-1 and TRBJ1-2, the complete variable domain reads KAGVTQTPRYLIKTRGQQVTLSCSPISGHRSVSWYQQTPGQGLQFLFEYFSETQRNKGNFPGRFSGRQFSNSRSEMNVSTLELGDSALYLCASSLEGTGGGYTFGSGTRLTVV.

The chain couples TRBV29-1 to TRBJ2-7; D possibly matches TRBD1 or TRBD2 (5 bases each). The V gene lost 6 bases and the J gene lost 3 bases, with 21 bases spanning the gap. The germline gives CDR1 SQVTM, CDR2 ANQGSEA. CDR3 length: 15 residues. DNA of the CDR3: TGCAGCGTCGCAGGGTGGCAGGGAGTCCTCTACGAGCAGTACTTC. The encoded protein is CSVAGWQGVLYEQYF.

This clonotype was seen more than once but under ten times. This chain connects TRBV5-5 to TRBJ2-2, with D maybe TRBD1 (5 bases). Trimming pared 1 base from V and 5 bases from J, leaving 9 bases between. The CDR3 is made up of 14 amino acids. Germline V gives CDR1 SGHKS, CDR2 YYEKEE (reference sequence). CDR3 in DNA: TGTGCCAGCAGCTTGCGACAGATTACCGGGGAGCTGTTTTTT. Translating it yields CASSLRQITGELFF.

The chain uses TRBV20-1 and TRBJ2-5, with TRBD1 as a possible D gene (8 bases). V lost 5 bases, J lost 4 bases, and 14 bases lay in between. The CDR3 has 13 residues. Germline values: CDR1 DFQATT, CDR2 SNEGSKA (reference sequence). DNA for the CDR3: TGCAGTGCTCGACAGGGGAGGGGAGAGACCCAGTACTTC. This sequence encodes CSARQGRGETQYF.

There are a few counts of this clonotype. The chain recombines TRBV29-1 with TRBJ2-3; TRBD2 matches at 10 bases. This CDR3 has 13 residues. V lost 7 bases, J lost 1 base, and 2 bases stayed unmatched. Germline CDR1 is SQVTM and CDR2 is ANQGSEA. DNA of the CDR3: TGCAGCGGGGGGACTAGCGGCACAGATACGCAGTATTTT. Protein sequence: CSGGTSGTDTQYF.

This clonotype occurred once. The genes are TRBV20-1 and TRBJ2-7, with D perhaps matching TRBD2 (5 bases). Trimming removed 6 bases from V and 6 bases from J, with 18 bases in between. The CDR3 covers 13 residues. Germline CDR1 and CDR2: DFQATT and SNEGSKA (reference sequence). DNA of the CDR3: TGCAGTGCCGCGGATGGCCGCGGGTGCGAGCAGTACTTC. Its translation: CSAADGRGCEQYF.

The rearrangement uses TRBV29-1 and TRBJ2-2, with D possibly TRBD2 on 6 matching bases. CDR3 length: 15 residues. Germline lookup yields CDR1 SQVTM and CDR2 ANQGSEA. The V end was cut by 4 bases, the J end by 4 bases, with 16 bases between. CDR3 nucleotides: TGCAGCGTTGTAGGAGGGACCACCCTCACCGGGGAGCTGTTTTTT. It is translated as CSVVGGTTLTGELFF.

The chain has TRBV29-1 and TRBJ2-7; a weak D match, TRBD2 (6 bases). CDR1 and CDR2 from the germline V gene are SQVTM and ANQGSEA. The CDR3 runs 14 residues. V was pared by 2 bases and J by 5 bases, with 16 bases between. CDR3 amino acids: CSVELGLFTDEQYF. The CDR3 nucleotides are TGCAGCGTTGAACTGGGACTGTTCACCGACGAGCAGTACTTC.